This T cell receptor beta chain was obtained from a study of T cell changes during pregnancy in multiple sclerosis. This CDR3 is 15 amino acids long. The V end was cut by 2 bases, the J end by 1 base, with 14 bases between. The germline V gene encodes CDR1 GTSNPN and CDR2 SVGIG (reference sequence). The repertoire was sequenced with immunoSEQ multiplex PCR; TCRdb's copy has only in-frame clones and lacks some. The sample yields roughly 64,000 clones, roughly 88% seen once. The sequence came from a female donor with multiple sclerosis, enrolled in a pregnancy study. The specimen was peripheral blood, collected in the second trimester of pregnancy. This chain joins TRBV30 and TRBJ1-1, with a possible D match to TRBD1 (5 bases). The CDR3 DNA reads as TGTGCCTGGAGTCGGGGGGATCGGCGGAACACTGAAGCTTTCTTT. Translated: CAWSRGDRRNTEAFF.